This T cell receptor beta chain was sequenced for a study of shared clonotypes between healthy human individuals. A CD45RA+ naive subset and a CD45RA-negative memory subset were split from CD4+ cells. Authors' data handling: Filtering differed since immunoSEQ provided only junctions, with no quality scores. Clones were read by immunoSEQ multiplex PCR, and TCRdb kept only the in-frame ones, dropping some. For V, J and clone size, that table is used; D and trimming come from the DNA. Among some 2,500,000 clones listed, 85% to 95% were seen once. About this clone itself: The sample holds other DNA sequences that translate to the same CDR3.

The receptor comes from a man between 18 and 29 years old in good health. Some clones in this sample may be carry-over from other donors' samples. Material: naive CD4+ T cells from PBMCs. Noted subset: CD45RA+ positively selected.

This CDR3 reads CASSLERSSYNEQFF. For the CDR3, the DNA is TGTGCCAGCAGCTTAGAGAGGAGCTCCTACAATGAGCAGTTCTTC. The chain combines TRBV7-2 with TRBJ2-1; D not certain. Deletions cut 1 base from V and 0 bases from J, with 7 bases between. Germline V gene lookup returns CDR1 SGHTA and CDR2 FQGNSA. The CDR3 covers 15 residues.